The 27 T cell receptor beta chains given below trace back to one sample, sequenced in a study of siplizumab effects on memory and regulatory T cells. Sequencing was performed with immunoSEQ multiplex PCR; in TCRdb, only in-frame clones are kept and a portion is missing. The data contain about 120,000 clones, less than 95% of them singletons. Sequenced input: non-Treg CD4+ T cells sorted from blood. These receptors were collected from a human donor in good health.

This clone was seen only once. V is TRBV5-1 and J is TRBJ1-6, with 9 bases matching TRBD1. The V segment lost 1 base and the J segment 9 bases; nucleotides outside the gene matches: 5. Per germline, CDR1 SGHRS and CDR2 YFSETQ. The length of the CDR3 is 15 residues. CDR3 DNA sequence: TGCGCCAGCAGCTTGAGTGGGACAGGGATTTCACCCCTCCACTTT. Protein product: CASSLSGTGISPLHF.

The chain uses TRBV5-4 and TRBJ2-3; 9 nucleotides agree with TRBD1. V lost 5 bases to trimming and J lost 4 bases; unmatched junction nucleotides: 11. The CDR3 has 16 residues. In germline, CDR1 is SGHNT, CDR2 YYREEE (reference sequence). The CDR3 nucleotides read TGTGCCAGCAGAAAAGGGACAGGGATTACTGCAGATACGCAGTATTTT. This translates into CASRKGTGITADTQYF. Full variable domain (missing parts from reference TRBV5-4 and TRBJ2-3): ETGVTQSPTHLIKTRGQQVTLRCSSQSGHNTVSWYQQALGQGPQFIFQYYREEENGRGNFPPRFSGLQFPNYSSELNVNALELDDSALYLCASRKGTGITADTQYFGPGTRLTVL.

The chain carries TRBV25-1 and TRBJ2-7; D gene uncertain. V lost 10 bases to trimming and J lost 6 bases, with 13 bases between them. Germline CDR1 and CDR2: MGHDK and SYGVNS. The CDR3 runs to 11 residues. CDR3 DNA sequence: TGTGCCAACAGCCCCCAATGCGAGCAGTACTTC. It is translated as CANSPQCEQYF.

The J gene is TRBJ1-4, the V gene TRBV6-1; perhaps TRBD1 as D (5 bases). The V and J ends lost 4 bases and 0 bases respectively, with 15 bases between them. CDR1 is MNHNS, CDR2 SASEGT, per germline. The CDR3 consists of 17 residues. The CDR3 DNA is TGTGCCAGCAGTGGACGCGGCAGGGTTACAACTAATGAAAAACTGTTTTTT. It codes for CASSGRGRVTTNEKLFF.

The genes are TRBV5-1 and TRBJ1-1; TRBD1 aligns across 10 bases. CDR1 and CDR2 (germline): SGHRS, YFSETQ. The CDR3 sequence is 14 residues long. J gave up 8 bases and V 4 bases, and 8 bases lay outside the gene matches. CDR3 amino acids: CASSLWGTGEEAFF. CDR3 sequence (DNA): TGCGCCAGCAGCCTATGGGGGACAGGGGAAGAAGCTTTCTTT.

The CDR3 bases are TGTGCCAGCAGCCCCCAGAGGTCGGAAGGATCCTACGAGCAGTACTTC. Translating it yields CASSPQRSEGSYEQYF. The V call is TRBV5-4, the J call TRBJ2-7; D gene ambiguous. Germline V gene sequence: CDR1 SGHNT, CDR2 YYREEE (reference sequence). The V and J ends lost 4 bases and 1 base respectively, with 18 bases between them. The CDR3 runs to 16 residues.

The chain recombines TRBV6-1 with TRBJ1-2; no reliable D call. Trimming removed 1 base from V and 4 bases from J, with 7 bases in between. This CDR3 is 13 amino acids long. Germline assignment: CDR1 MNHNS and CDR2 SASEGT. CDR3 amino acids: CASSEGGFYGYTF. The CDR3 DNA reads TGTGCCAGCAGTGAAGGAGGGTTCTATGGCTACACCTTC.

J is TRBJ1-5 and V is TRBV7-9; TRBD1 aligns across 9 bases. V was clipped by 4 bases and J by 4 bases; unmatched bases: 5. Germline CDR1 and CDR2: SEHNR and FQNEAQ (reference sequence). This CDR3 is built from 15 residues. The CDR3 spells CASSSGQGGNQPQHF. In nucleotides, the CDR3 is TGTGCCAGCAGCTCGGGACAGGGAGGAAATCAGCCCCAGCATTTT. Variable domain in full (rest from reference TRBV7-9 and TRBJ1-5): DTGVSQNPRHKITKRGQNVTFRCDPISEHNRLYWYRQTLGQGPEFLTYFQNEAQLEKSRLLSDRFSAERPKGSFSTLEIQRTEQGDSAMYLCASSSGQGGNQPQHFGDGTRLSIL.

V gene TRBV30 combines with J gene TRBJ2-1, with 10 bases fitting TRBD2. The CDR3 sequence is 14 residues long. The V gene end was trimmed by 8 bases and the J gene end by 1 base; junction bases not matched to a gene: 5. Germline CDR1 reads GTSNPN; CDR2 reads SVGIG (reference sequence). As DNA, the CDR3 is TGTGCCGGAAAAGCGGGAGGGTCCTACAATGAGCAGTTCTTC. This codes for CAGKAGGSYNEQFF.

The chain is built from TRBV9 and TRBJ2-2; no definite D call. V lost 4 bases, J lost 5 bases, and 9 bases lay in between. Per germline, CDR1 SGDLS and CDR2 YYNGEE. The CDR3 consists of 13 residues. The CDR3 coding sequence is TGTGCCAGCAGCAGGTCTTCGACCGGGGAGCTGTTTTTT. As protein: CASSRSSTGELFF.

The gene calls are TRBV10-3 and TRBJ1-3; the D is unclear. V lost 2 bases and J lost 2, with 13 bases in between. The CDR3 extends over 16 amino acids. The germline gives CDR1 ENHRY, CDR2 SYGVKD. CDR3 bases: TGTGCCATCAGTGAGGAAGGATACCAGGCTGGAAACACCATATATTTT. Its protein is CAISEEGYQAGNTIYF.

The count of this clone is one. The chain recombines TRBV21-1 with TRBJ2-1; whether TRBD2, the table's D call, matches the DNA was not checked. TRBV21-1 is reported as a pseudogene. This CDR3 has 12 residues. The CDR3: CASGNWYNEQFF. The CDR3 nucleotides read TGTGCCAGCGGTAACTGGTACAATGAGCAGTTCTTC.

The chain employs TRBV6-5 and TRBJ1-2, with a weak D call TRBD1 (6 bases). This CDR3 is 14 amino acids long. Germline CDR1 MNHEY, CDR2 SVGAGI. V gave up 5 bases and J gave up 3 bases, with 13 bases separating them. This CDR3 reads CASSPRTDHYGYTF. The CDR3 bases are TGTGCCAGCAGTCCGCGGACAGACCACTATGGCTACACCTTC.

The J gene is TRBJ1-1, the V gene TRBV6-5; D perhaps matches TRBD1 (5 bases). V was shortened by 0 bases and J by 1 base, with 12 bases between the two germline ends. CDR3 length equals 16 residues. The germline CDR1 and CDR2 sequences are MNHEY and SVGAGI. CDR3 region: CASSYSGGTQNTEAFF. CDR3 nucleotides: TGTGCCAGCAGTTACTCAGGAGGGACGCAGAACACTGAAGCTTTCTTT.

The V and J genes are TRBV6-6 and TRBJ2-7; the match to TRBD2 covers 7 bases. J was trimmed by 3 bases and V by 2 bases; bases with no gene match: 4. Germline values: CDR1 MNHNY, CDR2 SVGAGI (reference sequence). The CDR3 sequence is 14 residues long. In DNA form, the CDR3 reads TGTGCCAGCAGTTACCGCCCGGGAGGCTACGAGCAGTACTTC. It codes for CASSYRPGGYEQYF.

The V gene is TRBV6-5, the J gene TRBJ2-7; TRBD1 matches at 10 bases. The V segment lost 8 bases and the J segment 4 bases; nucleotides outside the gene matches: 5. CDR1 is MNHEY and CDR2 is SVGAGI in the germline V gene. CDR3 length: 13 amino acids. CDR3 protein: CASHGTGEYEQYF. The CDR3 DNA reads TGTGCCAGCCACGGGACAGGGGAGTACGAGCAGTACTTC.

The chain joins TRBV6-4 to TRBJ2-1, with TRBD1 as a possible D gene (5 bases). Germline V lookup: CDR1 MRHNA, CDR2 SNTAGT. Trimming shortened V by 7 bases and J by 5 bases, and 18 bases separated the two germline ends. The CDR3 is made up of 15 amino acids. The CDR3 nucleotides read TGTGCCAGCAAGGAAGTGGGGCCCGGAGACAATGAGCAGTTCTTC. As protein: CASKEVGPGDNEQFF.

V is TRBV18 and J is TRBJ2-3; unclear D gene. The germline V and J ends were trimmed by 4 bases and 2 bases, with 10 bases remaining between them. Per germline, CDR1 KGHSH and CDR2 LQKENI. The CDR3 has 14 residues. The DNA for the CDR3 is TGTGCCAGCTCACTTTACGGACCCACAGATACGCAGTATTTT. Its protein is CASSLYGPTDTQYF. The full variable domain, rest sourced from reference TRBV18 and TRBJ2-3, is NAGVMQNPRHLVRRRGQEARLRCSPMKGHSHVYWYRQLPEEGLKFMVYLQKENIIDESGMPKERFSAEFPKEGPSILRIQQVVRGDSAAYFCASSLYGPTDTQYFGPGTRLTVL.

This clone appeared a single time. This rearrangement joins TRBV7-2 to TRBJ2-7; 10 bases fit TRBD2. V gave up 5 bases and J gave up 2 bases; unmatched junction bases: 6. This CDR3 has 15 residues. Per the germline V gene, CDR1 is SGHTA and CDR2 is FQGNSA. The CDR3 region has the DNA TGTGCCAGCAGCAAAACCGGGACTAGCGCCTACGAGCAGTACTTC. Translated, it gives CASSKTGTSAYEQYF.

The chain is built from TRBV6-1 and TRBJ2-5, with D tentatively TRBD2 (5 bases). This CDR3 has 15 residues. Germline CDR1 MNHNS, CDR2 SASEGT. The germline V and J ends were trimmed by 2 bases and 3 bases, with 13 bases remaining between them. Here the CDR3 reads CASSESWGAEETQYF. The CDR3 DNA follows: TGTGCCAGCAGTGAATCGTGGGGAGCCGAAGAGACCCAGTACTTC.

This sequence joins TRBV5-4 and TRBJ1-1, with D maybe TRBD1 (5 bases). Trimming took 1 base from V and 4 from J, leaving 8 bases between them. Germline V gives CDR1 SGHNT, CDR2 YYREEE (reference sequence). The CDR3 is made up of 13 amino acids. The CDR3 sequence is CASSLIQGTEAFF. CDR3 bases: TGTGCCAGCAGCTTGATTCAGGGCACTGAAGCTTTCTTT.

This chain uses TRBV6-5 with TRBJ2-7; TRBD2 aligns across 13 bases. The ends lost 5 bases at V and 3 bases at J; junction bases unmatched: 4. The CDR3 sequence is 15 residues long. Germline V CDR1 and CDR2: MNHEY, SVGAGI. The DNA for the CDR3 is TGTGCCAGCAGTCGGACTAGCGGGAGTATCTACGAGCAGTACTTC. Residues: CASSRTSGSIYEQYF.

The J gene is TRBJ2-7, the V gene TRBV7-2; D ambiguous. This CDR3 is built from 15 residues. CDR1 and CDR2 (germline): SGHTA, FQGNSA. Between the trimmed V and J ends, which lost 4 bases and 0 bases, there was a span of 13 bases. The CDR3 bases are TGTGCCAGCAGCTACATCCCCGACACCTCCTACGAGCAGTACTTC. This translates into CASSYIPDTSYEQYF.

The chain recombines TRBV6-5 with TRBJ2-7; D assignment may be TRBD1 or TRBD2 (5 bases each). Germline CDR1 is MNHEY and CDR2 is SVGAGI. Trimming cost V 6 bases and J 0 bases, with 9 bases left between them. CDR3 length: 13 residues. CDR3 region: CASSRGASYEQYF. In DNA form, the CDR3 reads TGTGCCAGCAGCCGGGGCGCCTCCTACGAGCAGTACTTC.

This clone appeared once. The chain uses TRBV5-5 and TRBJ2-1; D unresolved. This CDR3 contains 14 residues. Germline V gives CDR1 SGHKS, CDR2 YYEKEE (reference sequence). V dropped 4 bases and J dropped 2 bases, with 10 bases sitting between them. This CDR3 is CASSPQWTYNEQFF. The CDR3 DNA sequence: TGTGCCAGCAGCCCACAGTGGACCTACAATGAGCAGTTCTTC.

The chain links TRBV9 to TRBJ2-3; D remains ambiguous. V was cut by 4 bases and J by 8 bases, with 11 bases left in between. CDR3 size: 12 residues. The germline V gene encodes CDR1 SGDLS and CDR2 YYNGEE. CDR3 sequence (DNA): TGTGCCAGCAGCCCCGACGTCACTACGCAGTATTTT. This gives the protein CASSPDVTTQYF. The full variable domain, its missing parts supplied by reference TRBV9 and TRBJ2-3, is DSGVTQTPKHLITATGQRVTLRCSPRSGDLSVYWYQQSLDQGLQFLIQYYNGEERAKGNILERFSAQQFPDLHSELNLSSLELGDSALYFCASSPDVTTQYFGPGTRLTVL.

This chain joins TRBV19 and TRBJ2-3, with TRBD2 matching over 8 bases. J gave up 0 bases and V 3 bases, and 5 bases lay outside the gene matches. The CDR3 is made up of 16 amino acids. Germline CDR1 reads LNHDA; CDR2 reads SQIVND (reference sequence). The CDR3 sequence: CASSIQRGTSTDTQYF. Here the CDR3 DNA reads TGTGCCAGTAGTATCCAGCGGGGGACTAGCACAGATACGCAGTATTTT.